This T cell receptor beta chain was identified in a study of cytomegalovirus exposure and HLA in healthy donors. This clone turned up a few times. Its target is not known. The germline gives CDR1 MNHNY, CDR2 SVGAGI (reference sequence). V was pared by 4 bases and J by 4 bases, with 8 bases of the junction left unmatched. The CDR3 contains 15 residues. Study results and limitations: Compared with the approximately 680-donor mean, an Asian-associated ancestry cluster reportedly had fewer N-insertions, according to a later analysis. TCR association rates varied by HLA locus in a later analysis, with DRB1 highest and HLA-C lowest. Most TCR beta V segments were productive about 90% or about 30% of the time in an earlier analysis. The study recorded 150 to 200 TCR beta chains that were cytomegalovirus-associated.

PCR involved 60 Vbeta and 13 Jbeta primers. The table came from immunoSEQ multiplex PCR; TCRdb's copy has only in-frame clones and leaves some out. This sample yields 180,000 or so clones, of which around a tenth are seen a single time; approximately 1.3% belongs to the top ten. Material for sequencing was PBMCs. The V gene is TRBV6-6, the J gene TRBJ2-3; 7 nucleotides match TRBD2. This receptor was obtained from a woman in her 30s in good health and CMV-seropositive. The CDR3 region has the DNA TGTGCCAGCAGTTCCCAAGCGGGAAGCGCAGATACGCAGTATTTT. It translates to CASSSQAGSADTQYF.